Following are 21 T cell receptor beta chains from one sample sequenced in a study of spatial heterogeneity in lung cancer (dated 2019 in TCRdb). This sample's time point label indicates: blood at routine non-recurrence follow-up after resection. The library was built by means of 5' RACE. The instrument was a NextSeq 500. TCRdb's own reprocessing of the public reads used fastp at Q25 and MiXCR and kept productive beta chains. Here each entry gathers all rows of one CDR3 protein and keeps the most common genes and DNA. This sample's records show roughly 30 distinct CDR3 sequences. The source material was PBMCs, sampled at follow-up. These receptors were obtained from a male donor with early-stage non-small cell lung cancer.

Concerning this clonotype: This beta chain is an unintended read in a library built for alpha chains; its size means little. This chain joins TRBV29-1 and TRBJ2-1; D remains ambiguous. The length of the CDR3 is 13 residues. Trimming took 6 bases from V and 3 from J, leaving 12 bases between them. Germline-derived CDR1 and CDR2 are SQVTM and ANQGSEA. CDR3 amino acids: CSVGQANYNEQFF. CDR3 bases: TGCAGCGTCGGTCAGGCCAACTACAATGAGCAGTTCTTC.

With respect to this clonotype: This beta chain is an unintended read in a library built for alpha chains; its size means little. This chain joins TRBV7-2 and TRBJ2-5; possible D gene TRBD1, 5 bases. The V end was cut by 4 bases, the J end by 1 base, with 10 bases between. Looked up from germline, CDR1 is SGHTA and CDR2 is FQGNSA. This CDR3 has 14 amino acids. As DNA, the CDR3 is TGTGCCAGCAGCTCACGGACAATCCAAGAGACCCAGTACTTC. The encoded protein is CASSSRTIQETQYF.

On this clonotype itself: This beta chain is an unintended read in a library built for alpha chains; its size means little. This chain joins TRBV11-1 and TRBJ2-7; TRBD1 might be the D (5 bases). Germline lookup yields CDR1 SGHAT and CDR2 FQDESV (reference sequence). V was shortened by 3 bases and J by 2 bases, with 8 bases between the two germline ends. The CDR3 has 13 amino acids. In nucleotides, the CDR3 is TGTGCCAGCAGCTTCGCGACAGCCTACGAGCAGTACTTC. Its translation is CASSFATAYEQYF.

In the case of this clonotype: Being off target in a library aimed at alpha chains, this beta chain has a size of little meaning. The chain uses TRBV27 and TRBJ1-5; D is unresolved. This CDR3 has 13 amino acids. Germline-derived CDR1 and CDR2 are MNHEY and SMNVEV (reference sequence). V was clipped by 5 bases and J by 6 bases, with 11 bases between them. The CDR3 DNA follows: TGTGCCAGCAGTCTGGCCCCCGGTCAGCCCCAGCATTTT. It codes for CASSLAPGQPQHF.

With respect to this clonotype: This beta chain represents an off-target read in a library built for alpha chains; its size is of limited meaning. This chain joins TRBV18 and TRBJ2-5; no definite D call. CDR1 and CDR2 from the germline V gene are KGHSH and LQKENI. V lost 4 bases to trimming and J lost 0 bases, with 6 bases between them. There are 13 residues in the CDR3. As DNA, the CDR3 is TGTGCCAGCTCACAGGCCCACCAAGAGACCCAGTACTTC. It yields the protein CASSQAHQETQYF.

This clonotype has only a few counts. Because the library targeted alpha chains, this beta chain is an off-target read whose size means little. The V call is TRBV11-2, the J call TRBJ2-2; perhaps TRBD2 as D (6 bases). This CDR3 has 11 amino acids. Trimming cost V 7 bases and J 8 bases, with 8 bases left between them. Germline V lookup: CDR1 SGHAT, CDR2 FQNNGV. The CDR3, as DNA: TGTGCCAGCACCGCGGGGGGGGAGCTGTTTTTT. Translating it yields CASTAGGELFF.

This clonotype was counted once. Little can be read into the size of this beta chain, an off-target read in a library designed for alpha chains. V usage is TRBV20-1 and J usage is TRBJ2-3, with D possibly TRBD1 on 5 matching bases. In germline, CDR1 is DFQATT, CDR2 SNEGSKA (reference sequence). The CDR3 has 14 residues. Trimming shortened V by 3 bases and J by 1 base, and 11 bases separated the two germline ends. CDR3 protein: CSARTALGTDTQYF. CDR3 nucleotide sequence: TGCAGTGCTAGGACAGCCCTAGGCACAGATACGCAGTATTTT.

Regarding this clonotype: With the library built for alpha chains, this beta chain is off target and its frequency is not meaningful. This sequence joins TRBV25-1 and TRBJ2-2; the D gene is possibly TRBD1 (6 bases). Germline-derived CDR1 and CDR2 are MGHDK and SYGVNS. The CDR3 runs 15 residues. The ends were cut back, 5 bases at V and 6 bases at J, with 16 bases in the middle. This CDR3 reads CASSSPGVGPGELFF. The CDR3 DNA follows: TGTGCCAGCAGTTCCCCAGGGGTAGGGCCCGGGGAGCTGTTTTTT.

Details on this clonotype: This beta chain is off target for a library built for alpha chains, so its abundance means little. The rearrangement uses TRBV20-1 and TRBJ2-1, with 12 positions matching TRBD2. After removal of 4 bases from V and 8 bases from J, the junction contained 3 bases not matched to a gene. The CDR3 length is 13 residues. Germline CDR1 and CDR2: DFQATT and SNEGSKA (reference sequence). The CDR3 nucleotides read TGCAGTGCTACTAGCGGGGGGGCAGATGAGCAGTTCTTC. Amino acids: CSATSGGADEQFF.

As to this clonotype: This beta chain appears as a stray read in a library generated for alpha chains; its size is not informative. The chain employs TRBV2 and TRBJ2-7; 8 bases align to TRBD1. This CDR3 is 14 amino acids long. The V gene's germline CDR1 is SNHLY and CDR2 FYNNEI. The trim removed 5 bases at V and 3 bases at J, leaving 6 bases unmatched. The CDR3 is CASSLQGDDYEQYF. The CDR3 nucleotides read TGTGCCAGCAGTCTACAGGGGGACGACTACGAGCAGTACTTC. Looking up the rest from reference TRBV2 and TRBJ2-7 gives the full variable domain: EPEVTQTPSHQVTQMGQEVILRCVPISNHLYFYWYRQILGQKVEFLVSFYNNEISEKSEIFDDQFSVERPDGSNFTLKIRSTKLEDSAMYFCASSLQGDDYEQYFGPGTRLTVT.

On this clonotype: The library was designed around alpha chains, so this beta chain is a stray read whose abundance carries little weight. This chain joins TRBV9 and TRBJ1-4; D ambiguous. V was pared by 4 bases and J by 5 bases, with 15 bases between. CDR1 and CDR2 from the germline V gene are SGDLS and YYNGEE. The CDR3 spans 15 residues. The chain's CDR3 is CASSPEGRENEKLFF. CDR3 bases: TGTGCCAGCAGCCCAGAGGGAAGGGAGAATGAAAAACTGTTTTTT.

By its share, this clonotype is hyperexpanded. At one of its ends the junction is not consistent with the germline gene, which may arise from a read error. This beta chain lies outside the target of a library built for alpha chains; its clone size means little. V usage is TRBV27 and J usage is TRBJ1-1; the D is unclear. Germline V gene sequence: CDR1 MNHEY, CDR2 SMNVEV (reference sequence). This CDR3 has 13 amino acids. This chain's CDR3 is CASSFPGNTPLVF. The CDR3 DNA reads TGTGCCAGCAGTTTCCCCGGAAACACACCTCTTGTCTTT.

To note about this clonotype: This beta chain lies outside the target of a library built for alpha chains; its clone size means little. The chain recombines TRBV6-1 with TRBJ2-1, with 9 nucleotides matching TRBD1. The CDR3 totals 12 residues. Trimming took 11 bases from V and 7 from J; bases not matched to a gene: 6. Germline V gives CDR1 MNHNS, CDR2 SASEGT. The CDR3 loop is CAAQGAWNEQFF. The CDR3 DNA follows: TGTGCCGCACAGGGGGCGTGGAATGAGCAGTTCTTC.

About this clonotype: This beta chain came through as a stray read in a library set up for alpha chains, and its size says little. V gene TRBV20-1 combines with J gene TRBJ1-6; 7 bases align to TRBD1. V gave up 6 bases and J gave up 9 bases; unmatched junction bases: 11. CDR3 length equals 14 residues. Germline V lookup: CDR1 DFQATT, CDR2 SNEGSKA (reference sequence). The CDR3 DNA follows: TGCAGTGCCCCACCAGAGACAGGGCTTTCACCCCTCCACTTT. Amino acids: CSAPPETGLSPLHF.

Note on this clonotype: This beta chain came through as a stray read in a library set up for alpha chains, and its size says little. DNA for the CDR3: TGCAGCGTTGCGGGCGACGGGGAAGCTTTCTTT. The encoded protein is CSVAGDGEAFF. The V gene is TRBV29-1, the J gene TRBJ1-1; unclear D gene. The CDR3 loop spans 11 amino acids. V was pared by 4 bases and J by 8 bases, with 11 bases between. Germline CDR1 reads SQVTM; CDR2 reads ANQGSEA. The full variable domain, rest sourced from reference TRBV29-1 and TRBJ1-1, is SAVISQKPSRDICQRGTSLTIQCQVDSQVTMMFWYRQQPGQSLTLIATANQGSEATYESGFVIDKFPISRPNLTFSTLTVSNMSPEDSSIYLCSVAGDGEAFFGQGTRLTVV.

Comments on this clonotype: This beta chain is an off-target read within a library intended for alpha chains, so its frequency means little. The chain is built from TRBV3-1 and TRBJ2-7; 12 bases line up with TRBD1. With V trimmed by 4 bases and J by 5 bases, 3 bases remained unmatched. Germline assignment: CDR1 LGHDT and CDR2 YNNKEL (reference sequence). This CDR3 spans 14 amino acids. The CDR3 sequence is CASSPGQGANEQYF. The DNA of the CDR3 is TGTGCCAGCAGCCCGGGACAGGGGGCAAACGAGCAGTACTTC.

In its sample, this clonotype was seen a few times. This beta chain is off target for a library built for alpha chains, so its abundance means little. This chain connects TRBV29-1 to TRBJ2-3; D is ambiguous. Trimming shortened V by 5 bases and J by 0 bases, and 27 bases separated the two germline ends. Germline values: CDR1 SQVTM, CDR2 ANQGSEA. CDR3 length equals 19 residues. The CDR3 loop reads CSVSPPLDMPAPSTDTQYF. The DNA for the CDR3 is TGCAGCGTTTCCCCACCGTTAGACATGCCAGCACCTAGCACAGATACGCAGTATTTT.

This clonotype has just a few counts. A library made for alpha chains picked up this beta chain off target, so its size means little. The chain uses TRBV19 and TRBJ1-2; 7 bases line up with TRBD1. Unmatched junction bases numbered 10, after V lost 4 bases and J lost 8 bases. The CDR3 has 14 amino acids. Germline values: CDR1 LNHDA, CDR2 SQIVND (reference sequence). CDR3 nucleotide sequence: TGTGCCAGTAGTAGGGGACAGCGAAGGGGCGGCTACACCTTC. It encodes CASSRGQRRGGYTF.

This clonotype was seen a few times. Because this beta chain is a stray read in a library intended to capture alpha chains, its abundance should not be given much weight. This sequence joins TRBV6-5 and TRBJ1-1; TRBD1 might be the D (6 bases). CDR1 MNHEY and CDR2 SVGAGI come from the germline V gene. The CDR3 runs 14 residues. V was pared by 2 bases and J by 3 bases, with 10 bases between. The CDR3 protein is CASSYGGGYTEAFF. The CDR3 DNA sequence: TGTGCCAGCAGTTACGGGGGGGGCTACACTGAAGCTTTCTTT.

As for this clonotype: Within a library made for alpha chains, this beta chain is off target, and its count is uninformative. J is TRBJ2-2 and V is TRBV12-3 or TRBV12-4, with 7 positions matching TRBD1. CDR3 length equals 16 residues. Unmatched junction bases numbered 8, after V lost 6 bases and J lost 1 base. Written as DNA, the CDR3 is TGTGCCAGCAGAAAAACAGGGGACATGAACACCGGGGAGCTGTTTTTT. Its translation is CASRKTGDMNTGELFF.

Turning to this clonotype: With the library built for alpha chains, this beta chain is off target and its frequency is not meaningful. CDR3 in amino acids: CASSLTSVINTGELFF. The CDR3 DNA reads as TGTGCCAGCAGCCTAACTAGCGTAATTAACACCGGGGAGCTGTTTTTT. V usage is TRBV7-8 and J usage is TRBJ2-2, with 7 bases that match TRBD2. The V gene's germline CDR1 is SGHVS and CDR2 FQNEAQ. CDR3 length equals 16 residues. Trimming at V came to 5 bases and at J to 2 bases, leaving 8 bases not matched to a gene.